One and the same sample provided the 29 T cell receptor beta chains below, sequenced in a study of tumor-infiltrating lymphocytes in primary liver carcinoma. Production of TCR beta cDNA used approximately 0.45 ug total RNA together with a constant-region primer. Modified slightly, ARM-PCR produced TCR beta libraries over three nested multiplex PCR rounds. PCR rounds one and two used TRBV1-TRBV30 forward primers with a C-beta reverse primer for about 9 cycles each. TCRdb reanalysed the multiplex PCR reads using MiXCR and keeps one entry per CDR3 protein. The sample includes 310,000 or so distinct CDR3 sequences, 65% of them seen just once. The blood RNA (from unsorted whole blood) was obtained, and germline DNA was also extracted. The source material was peripheral blood. Receptor source: a man between 40 and 49 years old with primary liver carcinoma and hepatitis B virus infection.

This clonotype was seen at least ten times. This chain links TRBV28 with TRBJ1-2; 7 nucleotides align to TRBD1. Germline CDR1 is MDHEN and CDR2 is SYDVKM. The V segment lost 4 bases and the J segment 5 bases; nucleotides outside the gene matches: 7. The CDR3 spans 14 residues. CDR3 DNA sequence: TGTGCCAGCAGTTGGAGGGACAGTAGATATGGCTACACCTTC. Translation gives CASSWRDSRYGYTF.

Comments on this clonotype: A much larger clone sits a single nucleotide away, making a read error possible. V is TRBV12-3 or TRBV12-4 and J is TRBJ1-1, with D perhaps TRBD1 (6 bases). The CDR3 has 14 residues. Trimming shortened V by 1 base and J by 4 bases, and 10 bases separated the two germline ends. The CDR3, as DNA: TGTGCCAGCAGTTTAGGGACAGTCATCACTGAAGCTTTCTTT. Protein product: CASSLGTVITEAFF.

About this clonotype itself: This may be a read error, as it is one base from a much larger clone. This chain connects TRBV5-5 to TRBJ1-2, with D maybe TRBD1 (5 bases). Germline loops: CDR1 SGHKS, CDR2 YYEKEE (reference sequence). V gave up 4 bases and J gave up 4 bases, with 14 bases separating them. This CDR3 has 14 residues. CDR3 protein: CASSRQGPSYGYTF. CDR3 sequence (DNA): TGTGCCAGCAGCAGGCAGGGTCCTAGCTATGGCTACACCTTC. Complete variable domain (other parts from reference TRBV5-5 and TRBJ1-2): DAGVTQSPTHLIKTRGQQVTLRCSPISGHKSVSWYQQVLGQGPQFIFQYYEKEERGRGNFPDRFSARQFPNYSSELNVNALLLGDSALYLCASSRQGPSYGYTFGSGTRLTVV.

As for this clonotype: Compared with germline, one end of the junction differs, possibly owing to a read error. This chain joins TRBV11-2 and TRBJ1-6; D is unclear. Germline CDR1 and CDR2: SGHAT and FQNNGV. The CDR3 runs to 14 residues. DNA of the CDR3: TGTGCCAGCAATTCTCTTCCGTATAATTCACCCCTTCACTTT. Translating gives CASNSLPYNSPLHF.

A word on this clonotype: The final CDR3 position lacks the conserved phenylalanine or tryptophan, pointing to a likely read error. The chain joins TRBV6-5 to TRBJ2-5; D is unclear. The CDR3 totals 11 residues. Germline V gene sequence: CDR1 MNHEY, CDR2 SVGAGI. The CDR3 DNA reads TGTACCAGCAGTTACTCGAAGACCCAGTACCTC. It is translated as CTSSYSKTQYL.

As concerns this clonotype: A read error may explain this, as a much larger clone is one base away. The V call is TRBV6-6, the J call TRBJ2-5; D perhaps matches TRBD1 (6 bases). With 2 bases removed from V and 2 bases from J, the gap between germline ends came to 18 bases. Per germline, CDR1 MNHNY and CDR2 SVGAGI (reference sequence). The CDR3 runs 17 residues. In DNA form, the CDR3 reads TGTGCCAGCAGTTACATCAGTCCCCACAGGGTTCAAGAGACCCAGTACTTC. Encoded protein: CASSYISPHRVQETQYF.

This clonotype has a count of ten or more. The chain carries TRBV10-3 and TRBJ2-5; maybe TRBD2 (6 bases). The CDR3 has 17 residues. V gave up 2 bases and J gave up 4 bases, with 20 bases separating them. The germline V gene has CDR1 ENHRY and CDR2 SYGVKD. DNA for the CDR3: TGTGCCATCAGTGAGGGAATGATAGCGGCAAATACAGAGACCCAGTACTTC. Protein product: CAISEGMIAANTETQYF.

This clonotype occurred many times. The chain combines TRBV29-1 with TRBJ2-7; D not certain. The CDR3 runs to 14 residues. Trimming pared 0 bases from V and 5 bases from J, leaving 14 bases between. Germline V gene data show CDR1 as SQVTM and CDR2 as ANQGSEA. CDR3 DNA: TGCAGCGTTGAAGATTCGGGCCTTACCCACGAGCAGTACTTC. It is translated as CSVEDSGLTHEQYF.

This rearrangement joins TRBV6-1 to TRBJ2-7, with 9 bases lining up with TRBD1. The CDR3 is 14 amino acids. V shed 3 bases, J shed 8 bases, and the junction held 8 bases outside the gene matches. Germline lookup yields CDR1 MNHNS and CDR2 SASEGT. CDR3 nucleotide sequence: TGTGCCAGCAGTGAGACGGGACAGGGATTCCAGCAGTACTTC. Its protein is CASSETGQGFQQYF.

Comments on this clonotype: This could be a read error, since a much larger clone is one nucleotide away. CDR3 sequence: CASSASPQPNNGYTF. Written as DNA, the CDR3 is TGTGCCAGCAGCGCCAGCCCACAGCCTAACAATGGCTACACCTTC. The chain carries TRBV11-2 and TRBJ1-2; D not certain. This CDR3 has 15 residues. In germline, CDR1 is SGHAT, CDR2 FQNNGV.

This clonotype was seen a single time. A read error may be the cause here, since a much bigger clone is one base away. This chain connects TRBV29-1 to TRBJ2-3; D is undetermined. Germline CDR1 reads SQVTM; CDR2 reads ANQGSEA. The CDR3 length is 14 residues. DNA of the CDR3: TGCTGCGTTGAAGAACCCCCTTCAATAGATACGCAGTATTTT. This gives the protein CCVEEPPSIDTQYF.

Note on this clonotype: The junction differs from germline at one of its ends, possibly a read error. J is TRBJ2-3 and V is TRBV6-2 or TRBV6-3; a weak D match, TRBD2 (5 bases). The CDR3 extends over 14 amino acids. CDR1 is MNHEY and CDR2 is SVGEGT in the germline V gene. CDR3: CTSRLDDYADTQYF. The CDR3 DNA follows: TGTACCAGCAGGTTAGATGACTACGCAGATACGCAGTATTTT.

In the case of this clonotype: Germline is not matched at one junction end, which may reflect a read error. Here the CDR3 reads CVSSPGISTAFF. As DNA, the CDR3 is TGTGTCAGCAGCCCAGGGATCTCCACGGCTTTCTTT. The V call is TRBV11-2, the J call TRBJ1-1; D is possibly TRBD1 (5 bases). Germline-derived CDR1 and CDR2 are SGHAT and FQNNGV. CDR3 length equals 12 residues. Supplemented by reference TRBV11-2 and TRBJ1-1, the full variable domain reads EAGVAQSPRYKIIEKRQSVAFWCNPISGHATLYWYQQILGQGPKLLIQFQNNGVVDDSQLPKDRFSAERLKGVDSTLKIQPAKLEDSAVYLCVSSPGISTAFFGQGTRLTVV.

This clonotype has at least ten counts. This chain connects TRBV5-5 to TRBJ2-7; 7 bases are shared with TRBD2. The germline V gene has CDR1 SGHKS and CDR2 YYEKEE (reference sequence). V lost 0 bases and J lost 0; bases outside the gene matches: 6. This CDR3 contains 16 residues. This chain's CDR3 is CASSLGLAESSYEQYF. For the CDR3, the DNA is TGTGCCAGCAGCTTGGGGCTAGCGGAGAGCTCCTACGAGCAGTACTTC.

The CDR3 nucleotides read TGCGCCAGCAGCCGGTTCGCGGGTTACCAAGAGACCCAGTACTTC. Its translation is CASSRFAGYQETQYF. The chain employs TRBV4-1 and TRBJ2-5; maybe TRBD2 (5 bases). The CDR3 is made up of 15 amino acids. CDR1 MGHRA and CDR2 YSYEKL come from the germline V gene. Trimming removed 4 bases from V and 0 bases from J, with 12 bases in between.

This clonotype was observed a few times. V is TRBV12-3 or TRBV12-4 and J is TRBJ2-2; D is uncertain. V shed 5 bases and J shed 3 bases, with 7 bases lying between them. The CDR3 length is 13 residues. Here the CDR3 reads CASSPMDTGELFF. CDR3 DNA: TGTGCCAGCAGTCCTATGGACACCGGGGAGCTGTTTTTT.

The rearrangement links TRBV10-3 to TRBJ2-3; 7 bases agree with TRBD2. This CDR3 contains 16 residues. After removal of 2 bases from V and 4 bases from J, the junction contained 9 bases not matched to a gene. Per the germline V gene, CDR1 is ENHRY and CDR2 is SYGVKD. CDR3 amino acids: CAISEPPRGVADTQYF. The CDR3, as DNA: TGTGCCATCAGTGAGCCCCCCCGGGGGGTCGCAGATACGCAGTATTTT.

With regard to this clonotype: A read error may account for a junction end that differs from germline. The rearrangement uses TRBV11-2 and TRBJ2-7, with TRBD2 identical over 10 bases. CDR1 is SGHAT and CDR2 is FQNNGV in the germline V gene. The CDR3 is 15 residues long. CDR3 nucleotides: TGTGCCAGCAGCCAACTAGCGGGGCTGTCCTACGAGCGGTACTTC. Translation gives CASSQLAGLSYERYF. Full variable domain (missing parts from reference TRBV11-2 and TRBJ2-7): EAGVAQSPRYKIIEKRQSVAFWCNPISGHATLYWYQQILGQGPKLLIQFQNNGVVDDSQLPKDRFSAERLKGVDSTLKIQPAKLEDSAVYLCASSQLAGLSYERYFGPGTRLTVT.

Notes on this clonotype: Its ends do not fully match the called genes, so a read error is possible. The V gene is TRBV11-2, the J gene TRBJ2-7; tentatively, D is TRBD1 (6 bases). In germline, CDR1 is SGHAT, CDR2 FQNNGV. The CDR3 is 16 residues long. This CDR3 is CASILDLGHRSYEQYF. CDR3 DNA sequence: TGTGCCAGCATCTTAGATCTGGGACATAGGTCCTACGAGCAGTACTTC.

For this clonotype: Given a much more abundant clone one base away, this may be a read error. The V call is TRBV6-6, the J call TRBJ1-5; D perhaps matches TRBD2 (5 bases). The J call may be in error: the DNA end matches TRBJ2-3 better. Germline CDR1 is MNHNY and CDR2 is SVGAGI (reference sequence). This CDR3 is 14 amino acids long. The CDR3 is CASSSQVRDQPQYF. DNA of the CDR3: TGTGCCAGCAGTTCGCAGGTCCGGGATCAGCCCCAGTATTTT.

Concerning this clonotype itself: Just one base apart from a much larger clone, this may be a read error. This rearrangement joins TRBV12-3 or TRBV12-4 to TRBJ2-1; 9 bases agree with TRBD2. The CDR3 loop spans 15 amino acids. CDR3 DNA: TGTGTCAGCAGTAAGGTAGCGGGAGAAATCAATGAGCAGTTCTTC. Its protein is CVSSKVAGEINEQFF.

The sample holds many counts of this clonotype. The CDR3 here is CASSRGQGMNQPQHF. As DNA, the CDR3 is TGTGCCAGCAGTAGAGGACAGGGGATGAATCAGCCCCAGCATTTT. This chain links TRBV6-1 with TRBJ1-5, with 9 bases fitting TRBD1. The ends lost 5 bases at V and 4 bases at J; junction bases unmatched: 6. The CDR3 has 15 amino acids. Germline lookup yields CDR1 MNHNS and CDR2 SASEGT.

This clonotype occurred a few times. The rearrangement links TRBV5-6 to TRBJ2-5; D is unresolved. The CDR3 runs 14 residues. The germline V and J ends were trimmed by 2 bases and 1 base, with 9 bases remaining between them. Germline V gene data show CDR1 as SGHDT and CDR2 as YYEEEE. This CDR3 reads CASSFSGIQETQYF. The CDR3 nucleotides are TGTGCCAGCAGCTTCTCCGGCATCCAAGAGACCCAGTACTTC.

The rearrangement joins TRBV5-1 to TRBJ2-7; 8 bases match TRBD2. The CDR3 has 15 amino acids. Unmatched junction bases numbered 5, after V lost 0 bases and J lost 3 bases. Germline lookup yields CDR1 SGHRS and CDR2 YFSETQ. The CDR3 spells CASSLAGREGYEQYF. CDR3 DNA: TGCGCCAGCAGCTTGGCCGGCCGGGAGGGCTACGAGCAGTACTTC.

The J gene is TRBJ1-6, the V gene TRBV6-5; D unclear. The germline V gene has CDR1 MNHEY and CDR2 SVGAGI. This CDR3 has 14 amino acids. Trimming took 5 bases from V and 10 from J, leaving 15 bases between them. Here the CDR3 reads CASSHDGNSSPLHF. CDR3 coding DNA: TGTGCCAGCAGTCACGACGGGAACAGCTCACCCCTCCACTTT.

The chain has TRBV6-1 and TRBJ2-1, with D hard to call. The CDR3 runs 15 residues. Germline V gives CDR1 MNHNS, CDR2 SASEGT. V shed 3 bases and J shed 6 bases, with 15 bases lying between them. DNA of the CDR3: TGTGCCAGCAGTGATCGTTTCCCCCGGGCCAATGAGCAGTTCTTC. It specifies CASSDRFPRANEQFF.

This clonotype occurred many times. V gene TRBV5-1 combines with J gene TRBJ2-2; the match to TRBD2 covers 8 bases. The J segment lost 5 bases and the V segment lost 4 bases, leaving 10 bases of the junction unmatched. CDR1 and CDR2 from the germline V gene are SGHRS and YFSETQ. The CDR3 is 16 amino acids. CDR3 protein: CASSPTGRAITGELFF. CDR3 sequence (DNA): TGCGCCAGCAGCCCCACCGGGAGGGCCATTACCGGGGAGCTGTTTTTT.

This clonotype was detected many times. The DNA of the CDR3 is TGCGCCAGCAGCTTGGGGGCCTCGCCACAGAACACTGAAGCTTTCTTT. This codes for CASSLGASPQNTEAFF. This sequence joins TRBV5-1 and TRBJ1-1; D ambiguous. CDR3 length equals 16 residues. Germline CDR1 reads SGHRS; CDR2 reads YFSETQ. V shed 0 bases and J shed 1 base, with 13 bases lying between them.

Points on this clonotype: This may stem from a read error, because a much larger clone lies one nucleotide away. This sequence joins TRBV7-9 and TRBJ2-7; D is ambiguous. This CDR3 is 14 amino acids long. Germline CDR1 SEHNR, CDR2 FQNEAQ (reference sequence). V gave up 5 bases and J gave up 6 bases, with 17 bases separating them. CDR3 protein: CASSPKDWVSEQYF. Here the CDR3 DNA reads TGTGCCAGCAGCCCCAAAGACTGGGTCAGCGAGCAGTACTTC.